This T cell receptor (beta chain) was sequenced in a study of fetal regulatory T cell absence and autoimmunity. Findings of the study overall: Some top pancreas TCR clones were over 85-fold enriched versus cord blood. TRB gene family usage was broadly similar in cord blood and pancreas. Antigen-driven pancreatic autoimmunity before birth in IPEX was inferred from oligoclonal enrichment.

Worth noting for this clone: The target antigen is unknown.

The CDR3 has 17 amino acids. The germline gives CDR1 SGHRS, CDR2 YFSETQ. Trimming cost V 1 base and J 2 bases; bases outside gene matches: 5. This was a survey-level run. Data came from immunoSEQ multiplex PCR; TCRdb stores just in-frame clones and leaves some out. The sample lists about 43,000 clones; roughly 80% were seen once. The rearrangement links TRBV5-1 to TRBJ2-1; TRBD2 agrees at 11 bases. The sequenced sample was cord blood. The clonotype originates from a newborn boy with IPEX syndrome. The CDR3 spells CASSLLSGLAAYNEQFF. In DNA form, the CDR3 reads TGCGCCAGCAGCTTGCTTTCGGGACTAGCGGCCTACAATGAGCAGTTCTTC.